This T cell receptor (beta chain) appears in the sequencing data of a study of blood T cells in healthy people across ages. CDR3 length equals 11 residues. Primers used in a second PCR of roughly 7 to 12 cycles were a sample-barcoded 5' primer and a J-beta primer mix. TCRdb fed the 5' RACE reads into MiXCR, producing one record per CDR3 protein. The sample has over 600,000 distinct CDR3 sequences; just over 55% are singletons. Total RNA amounts of at least 5.5 micrograms were extracted per sample. V usage is TRBV12-3 or TRBV12-4 and J usage is TRBJ2-5; D not certain. The DNA end lines up better with TRBJ2-4; the J call may be wrong. This TCR was recovered from a man in his forties or fifties in good health. The sequencing input was blood. The CDR3 reads CASSRQNIQYF. The CDR3, as DNA: TGTGCCAGCAGCCGACAAAACATTCAGTACTTC.